The next 18 T cell receptor beta chains were all read from a single sample in a study of cytomegalovirus exposure and HLA in healthy donors. Primers for the PCR totalled 60 Vbeta and 13 Jbeta. Using immunoSEQ multiplex PCR, the repertoire was profiled, and TCRdb retains in-frame clones only, with some absent. The sample consists of roughly 120,000 clones, 74% of them appearing once. The sequencing sample was made of PBMCs. These receptors came from a woman between 50 and 59 years old in good health and CMV-seropositive.

This clone has a handful of counts. The rearrangement links TRBV5-1 to TRBJ1-5; possibly TRBD1 for D (5 bases). The CDR3 spans 15 residues. Trimming removed 0 bases from V and 0 bases from J, with 7 bases in between. Germline V CDR1 and CDR2: SGHRS, YFSETQ. This CDR3 is CASSLVGDSNQPQHF. DNA of the CDR3: TGCGCCAGCAGCTTGGTAGGGGATAGCAATCAGCCCCAGCATTTT.

V usage is TRBV4-3 and J usage is TRBJ2-2, with a possible D match to TRBD2 (6 bases). The V and J ends lost 5 bases and 0 bases respectively, with 10 bases between them. Germline V gene lookup returns CDR1 LGHNA and CDR2 YSLEER. The CDR3 is 15 amino acids. The CDR3: CASSGAGANTGELFF. CDR3 DNA: TGCGCCAGCAGCGGAGCGGGCGCGAACACCGGGGAGCTGTTTTTT.

This rearrangement joins TRBV28 to TRBJ1-2; D is possibly TRBD1 (5 bases). Between the trimmed V and J ends, which lost 1 base and 8 bases, there was a span of 14 bases. The germline gives CDR1 MDHEN, CDR2 SYDVKM. The CDR3 has 14 amino acids. The CDR3 spells CASSLSTGGRGYTF. DNA for the CDR3: TGTGCCAGCAGTTTATCCACCGGGGGTCGGGGCTACACCTTC.

The chain joins TRBV5-5 to TRBJ1-1; the D is unclear. Deletions cut 4 bases from V and 1 base from J, with 8 bases between. This CDR3 is 13 amino acids long. Per germline, CDR1 SGHKS and CDR2 YYEKEE (reference sequence). The CDR3 is CASSSRWNTEAFF. The CDR3 coding sequence is TGTGCCAGCAGCAGCAGGTGGAACACTGAAGCTTTCTTT. The whole variable domain, remainder taken from reference TRBV5-5 and TRBJ1-1, is DAGVTQSPTHLIKTRGQQVTLRCSPISGHKSVSWYQQVLGQGPQFIFQYYEKEERGRGNFPDRFSARQFPNYSSELNVNALLLGDSALYLCASSSRWNTEAFFGQGTRLTVV.

The chain joins TRBV7-2 to TRBJ2-7; 7 positions match TRBD2. V was clipped by 1 base and J by 5 bases; unmatched bases: 5. Germline CDR1 and CDR2: SGHTA and FQGNSA. The CDR3 runs 14 residues. CDR3 region: CASSLGGSINEQYF. The CDR3 region has the DNA TGTGCCAGCAGCTTAGGCGGGAGTATAAACGAGCAGTACTTC.

The V call is TRBV4-1, the J call TRBJ2-1; a possible D gene is TRBD2 (6 bases). The CDR3 has 18 amino acids. V gave up 0 bases and J gave up 4 bases, with 19 bases separating them. CDR1 and CDR2 (germline): MGHRA, YSYEKL. CDR3 coding DNA: TGCGCCAGCAGCCAAGATTTTGTCGCTGGACTAACTTACAATGAGCAGTTCTTC. Amino acids: CASSQDFVAGLTYNEQFF.

The chain combines TRBV5-1 with TRBJ2-1; 11 bases map to TRBD2. This CDR3 has 16 residues. Germline loops: CDR1 SGHRS, CDR2 YFSETQ. V shed 4 bases and J 5 bases; nucleotides not matched to a gene: 8. CDR3 coding DNA: TGCGCCAGCAGCGTAGTTGTACTAGCGGGGGACAATGAGCAGTTCTTC. This sequence encodes CASSVVVLAGDNEQFF.

V and J are TRBV4-2 and TRBJ2-7; the match to TRBD2 covers 10 bases. The germline gives CDR1 LGHNA, CDR2 YNFKEQ. The CDR3 extends over 20 amino acids. The V segment lost 0 bases and the J segment 2 bases; nucleotides outside the gene matches: 16. The CDR3 loop is CASSQDRQRLAGPHTYEQYF. CDR3 coding DNA: TGTGCCAGCAGCCAAGATCGGCAAAGACTAGCGGGTCCTCATACCTACGAGCAGTACTTC.

The CDR3 region has the DNA TGTGCCAGCAGTCCGAGCGGGGGGGCCGGGGGCGAGCAGTTCTTC. Protein product: CASSPSGGAGGEQFF. The chain combines TRBV27 with TRBJ2-1, with 10 bases fitting TRBD2. Looked up from germline, CDR1 is MNHEY and CDR2 is SMNVEV (reference sequence). V lost 5 bases and J lost 10; bases outside the gene matches: 11. This CDR3 spans 15 amino acids.

The chain carries TRBV5-4 and TRBJ1-2, with a weak D call TRBD1 (5 bases). The germline V and J ends were trimmed by 0 bases and 7 bases, with 16 bases remaining between them. The CDR3 covers 15 residues. The germline gives CDR1 SGHNT, CDR2 YYREEE (reference sequence). The DNA for the CDR3 is TGTGCCAGCAGCTTGGATCAACAGGCGGGGGGTGGCTACACCTTC. Amino acid sequence: CASSLDQQAGGGYTF.

The chain recombines TRBV11-3 with TRBJ1-1; possibly TRBD1 for D (6 bases). The length of the CDR3 is 13 residues. Germline V lookup: CDR1 SGHNT, CDR2 YENEEA. Trimming took off 5 bases at V and 5 bases at J, with 12 bases between the two ends. The DNA for the CDR3 is TGTGCCAGCAGCCGTCAGGGGACGACTGAAGCTTTCTTT. Translated: CASSRQGTTEAFF. The whole variable domain, remainder taken from reference TRBV11-3 and TRBJ1-1, is EAGVVQSPRYKIIEKKQPVAFWCNPISGHNTLYWYLQNLGQGPELLIRYENEEAVDDSQLPKDRFSAERLKGVDSTLKIQPAELGDSAVYLCASSRQGTTEAFFGQGTRLTVV.

The V call is TRBV5-5, the J call TRBJ2-7; 7 bases agree with TRBD1. This CDR3 is built from 18 residues. The V segment lost 2 bases and the J segment 1 base; nucleotides outside the gene matches: 15. Germline CDR1 and CDR2: SGHKS and YYEKEE (reference sequence). DNA of the CDR3: TGTGCCAGCAGCTTCGACAGGGTAATAGTCTTAGGGTCCTACGAGCAGTACTTC. Its protein product is CASSFDRVIVLGSYEQYF.

This clone was observed a few times. The CDR3 loop is CASSLAGRRTEAFF. CDR3 nucleotide sequence: TGTGCCAGCAGCTTAGCAGGGCGTAGAACTGAAGCTTTCTTT. The chain uses TRBV5-6 and TRBJ1-1, with D possibly being TRBD1 (5 bases). The ends were cut back, 2 bases at V and 5 bases at J, with 13 bases in the middle. Germline loops: CDR1 SGHDT, CDR2 YYEEEE. This CDR3 has 14 amino acids.

This rearrangement joins TRBV18 to TRBJ2-7, with 8 bases aligning to TRBD2. The CDR3 covers 16 residues. Trimming at V came to 6 bases and at J to 2 bases, leaving 12 bases not matched to a gene. The germline V gene encodes CDR1 KGHSH and CDR2 LQKENI. In DNA, the CDR3 is TGTGCCAGCTCCCCCACGGGGGGGGTTCGTACCTACGAGCAGTACTTC. It encodes CASSPTGGVRTYEQYF.

J is TRBJ1-1 and V is TRBV7-2; TRBD1 matches at 7 bases. CDR3 size: 14 residues. CDR1 SGHTA and CDR2 FQGNSA come from the germline V gene. V shed 5 bases and J 8 bases; nucleotides not matched to a gene: 11. This CDR3 reads CASSAGTANTEAFF. In nucleotides, the CDR3 is TGTGCCAGCAGCGCTGGGACAGCTAATACGGAAGCTTTCTTT.

V is TRBV5-1 and J is TRBJ2-1, with 10 bases that match TRBD2. Germline-derived CDR1 and CDR2 are SGHRS and YFSETQ. This CDR3 has 15 residues. J gave up 5 bases and V 4 bases, and 6 bases lay outside the gene matches. In nucleotides, the CDR3 is TGCGCCAGCAGCCCGACTAGCGGGTTTGACAATGAGCAGTTCTTC. It codes for CASSPTSGFDNEQFF.

The chain uses TRBV4-2 and TRBJ1-4; 9 bases align to TRBD1. Per the germline V gene, CDR1 is LGHNA and CDR2 is YNFKEQ. The junction had 1 base not matched to a gene; V was cut back by 4 bases and J by 7 bases. This CDR3 is built from 13 residues. CDR3 sequence (DNA): TGTGCCAGCAGCCGGGACAGGGCTGAAAAACTGTTTTTT. Translating it yields CASSRDRAEKLFF.

A few counts support this clone. V and J are TRBV5-6 and TRBJ2-5, with a weak D call TRBD1 (6 bases). The V gene's germline CDR1 is SGHDT and CDR2 YYEEEE. The CDR3 sequence is 14 residues long. Trimming shortened V by 4 bases and J by 1 base, and 11 bases separated the two germline ends. The CDR3 nucleotides read TGTGCCAGCAGCCCAAGGACAGTCCAAGAGACCCAGTACTTC. Translated, it gives CASSPRTVQETQYF.